The 23 T cell receptor beta chains below all came from one sample that was sequenced in a study of siplizumab effects on memory and regulatory T cells. The data were produced by immunoSEQ multiplex PCR, yet TCRdb's version contains in-frame clones alone and is incomplete. The sample has nearly 85,000 clones, 85% to 95% seen once. Sequenced input: CD8+ T cells sorted from blood. The receptors derive from a human donor in good health.

The chain carries TRBV5-1 and TRBJ2-1; 11 positions agree with TRBD2. In germline, CDR1 is SGHRS, CDR2 YFSETQ. The CDR3 length is 15 residues. J gave up 5 bases and V 2 bases, and 3 bases lay outside the gene matches. Here the CDR3 reads CASSLLAGAHNEQFF. CDR3 bases: TGCGCCAGCAGCTTACTAGCGGGAGCTCACAATGAGCAGTTCTTC.

The chain couples TRBV13 to TRBJ2-7; TRBD2 matches 9 bases. This CDR3 has 12 amino acids. In germline, CDR1 is PRHDT, CDR2 FYEKMQ (reference sequence). V trimming: 5 bases; J trimming: 6 bases; junction bases outside the gene matches: 2. CDR3 protein: CASSLSGSEQYF. DNA of the CDR3: TGTGCCAGCAGCCTTAGCGGGAGCGAGCAGTACTTC.

The chain couples TRBV4-1 to TRBJ2-1; D possibly corresponds to TRBD1 (6 bases). There are 19 residues in the CDR3. Trimming shortened V by 0 bases and J by 0 bases, and 18 bases separated the two germline ends. The V gene's germline CDR1 is MGHRA and CDR2 YSYEKL. This CDR3 is CASSQEAPWGQVSYNEQFF. In nucleotides, the CDR3 is TGCGCCAGCAGCCAAGAGGCCCCTTGGGGACAAGTCTCCTACAATGAGCAGTTCTTC.

This chain uses TRBV5-4 with TRBJ2-7, with 10 positions matching TRBD2. CDR1 and CDR2 (germline): SGHNT, YYREEE (reference sequence). V lost 2 bases, J lost 1 base, and 3 bases stayed unmatched. CDR3 length: 15 amino acids. As DNA, the CDR3 is TGTGCCAGCAGCTTTAAGCGGGAGGGGTCCTACGAGCAGTACTTC. Amino acid sequence: CASSFKREGSYEQYF.

Remarks on this clone: A read error may produce the germline difference seen at one junction end. The rearrangement joins TRBV7-9 to TRBJ2-1, with 9 bases lining up with TRBD2. The CDR3 covers 15 residues. CDR1 and CDR2 from the germline V gene are SEHNR and FQNEAQ (reference sequence). The CDR3 DNA reads as TGTGCCAGCAGCCGGACTAGCGTCAAATACAATGAGCAGCTCTTC. Protein: CASSRTSVKYNEQLF. Filled out from reference TRBV7-9 and TRBJ2-1, the complete variable domain reads DTGVSQNPRHKITKRGQNVTFRCDPISEHNRLYWYRQTLGQGPEFLTYFQNEAQLEKSRLLSDRFSAERPKGSFSTLEIQRTEQGDSAMYLCASSRTSVKYNEQLFGPGTRLTVL.

The rearrangement links TRBV27 to TRBJ2-1; D ambiguous. The germline V gene encodes CDR1 MNHEY and CDR2 SMNVEV (reference sequence). The CDR3 spans 12 residues. V gave up 5 bases and J gave up 10 bases, with 12 bases separating them. CDR3: CASSNRGLEQFF. CDR3 coding DNA: TGTGCCAGCAGTAATCGAGGATTGGAGCAGTTCTTC.

The chain links TRBV10-3 to TRBJ2-5; 7 nucleotides line up with TRBD2. Germline V lookup: CDR1 ENHRY, CDR2 SYGVKD. V was clipped by 0 bases and J by 2 bases; unmatched bases: 6. The CDR3 has 16 amino acids. CDR3 sequence (DNA): TGTGCCATCAGTGAGTCGAGAGGGAGGGCACAAGAGACCCAGTACTTC. It codes for CAISESRGRAQETQYF.

The genes are TRBV5-8 and TRBJ2-7; TRBD1 agrees at 7 bases. There are 15 residues in the CDR3. The V and J ends lost 2 bases and 3 bases, in that order; junction bases with no gene match: 8. Germline V gene lookup returns CDR1 SGHTS and CDR2 YDEGEE. The CDR3 sequence is CASSFRQGPFYEQYF. As DNA, the CDR3 is TGTGCCAGCAGCTTCAGACAGGGCCCTTTCTACGAGCAGTACTTC.

CDR3 sequence reads: CASRLGLAGGDYEYTQYF. The CDR3 nucleotides are TGTGCCAGCAGACTGGGACTAGCGGGAGGGGACTATGAGTATACGCAGTATTTT. The gene calls are TRBV2 and TRBJ2-3; 16 bases are a match to TRBD2. This CDR3 region has 18 residues. Germline V lookup: CDR1 SNHLY, CDR2 FYNNEI. Germline trimming cut 6 bases from V and 7 bases from J; bases unmatched to any gene: 13. Using reference TRBV2 and TRBJ2-3 for the parts outside the CDR3, the full variable domain is EPEVTQTPSHQVTQMGQEVILRCVPISNHLYFYWYRQILGQKVEFLVSFYNNEISEKSEIFDDQFSVERPDGSNFTLKIRSTKLEDSAMYFCASRLGLAGGDYEYTQYFGPGTRLTVL.

V usage is TRBV29-1 and J usage is TRBJ2-5; a weak D match, TRBD1 (6 bases). The last part of the DNA fits TRBJ2-7 better; the J call may be wrong. Germline V gene data show CDR1 as SQVTM and CDR2 as ANQGSEA. This CDR3 region has 14 residues. The CDR3 DNA sequence: TGCAGCGCCCTTTCGTTGGGACAATCCTACGAGCAGTACTTC. Protein: CSALSLGQSYEQYF.

V and J are TRBV25-1 and TRBJ1-1; D gene unclear. The V and J ends lost 3 bases and 7 bases respectively, with 15 bases between them. The CDR3 is 14 residues long. From germline, CDR1 is MGHDK and CDR2 SYGVNS. The CDR3: CASSEGGWGIEAFF. DNA of the CDR3: TGTGCCAGCAGTGAGGGAGGGTGGGGAATTGAAGCTTTCTTT.

This clone appeared a single time. This rearrangement joins TRBV6-5 to TRBJ2-5, with a possible D match to TRBD2 (5 bases). CDR3 length: 13 residues. Germline CDR1 MNHEY, CDR2 SVGAGI. V was clipped by 7 bases and J by 2 bases, with 11 bases between them. CDR3 region: CASKFRGQETQYF. The DNA for the CDR3 is TGTGCCAGCAAGTTCCGGGGACAAGAGACCCAGTACTTC.

The chain recombines TRBV4-1 with TRBJ2-1; 13 nucleotides align to TRBD2. There are 18 residues in the CDR3. V lost 0 bases to trimming and J lost 4 bases; unmatched junction nucleotides: 6. The V gene's germline CDR1 is MGHRA and CDR2 YSYEKL. The CDR3 DNA reads as TGCGCCAGCAGCCAAGATCCCGTACTAGCGGGGGGGTACAATGAGCAGTTCTTC. Its translation: CASSQDPVLAGGYNEQFF.

This chain joins TRBV11-2 and TRBJ2-7; 7 bases match TRBD1. V trimming: 6 bases; J trimming: 3 bases; junction bases outside the gene matches: 8. Germline V lookup: CDR1 SGHAT, CDR2 FQNNGV. The length of the CDR3 is 14 residues. This CDR3 is CASSRSSGGYEQYF. CDR3 nucleotide sequence: TGTGCCAGCAGTCGATCGTCAGGGGGCTACGAGCAGTACTTC.

The chain has TRBV19 and TRBJ1-1, with D possibly TRBD1 on 5 matching bases. The CDR3 extends over 15 amino acids. V shed 1 base and J shed 1 base, with 10 bases lying between them. CDR1 and CDR2 (germline): LNHDA, SQIVND (reference sequence). CDR3 in amino acids: CASSIGGPPNTEAFF. The DNA for the CDR3 is TGTGCCAGTAGTATAGGGGGACCACCGAACACTGAAGCTTTCTTT. The whole variable domain, remainder taken from reference TRBV19 and TRBJ1-1, is DGGITQSPKYLFRKEGQNVTLSCEQNLNHDAMYWYRQDPGQGLRLIYYSQIVNDFQKGDIAEGYSVSREKKESFPLTVTSAQKNPTAFYLCASSIGGPPNTEAFFGQGTRLTVV.

This clone was recorded once. The chain recombines TRBV19 with TRBJ2-1; D is ambiguous. The germline gives CDR1 LNHDA, CDR2 SQIVND (reference sequence). CDR3 size: 14 residues. V was pared by 2 bases and J by 3 bases, with 8 bases between. In nucleotides, the CDR3 is TGTGCCAGTAGTATAATTTCCGGCTACAATGAGCAGTTCTTC. This codes for CASSIISGYNEQFF.

This clone was seen just once. The chain links TRBV7-8 to TRBJ2-7; tentative D call: TRBD2 (5 bases). The CDR3 contains 16 residues. Germline CDR1 reads SGHVS; CDR2 reads FQNEAQ. The V end lost 2 bases, the J end lost 1 base, and 15 bases lay between the germline ends. The CDR3 coding sequence is TGTGCCAGCAGCTTAAGGCCTGTCGGGGATTCCTACGAGCAGTACTTC. It specifies CASSLRPVGDSYEQYF. The full variable domain, its missing parts supplied by reference TRBV7-8 and TRBJ2-7, is GAGVSQSPRYKVAKRGQDVALRCDPISGHVSLFWYQQALGQGPEFLTYFQNEAQLDKSGLPSDRFFAERPEGSVSTLKIQRTQQEDSAVYLCASSLRPVGDSYEQYFGPGTRLTVT.

This clone was picked up a small number of times. This sequence joins TRBV6-1 and TRBJ1-1; D gene uncertain. Trimming left V 6 bases short and J 2 bases short, with 1 base between. From germline, CDR1 is MNHNS and CDR2 SASEGT. The CDR3 spans 10 residues. The CDR3 sequence is CASRNTEAFF. The CDR3 region has the DNA TGTGCCAGCAGAAACACTGAAGCTTTCTTT.

The J gene is TRBJ1-2, the V gene TRBV11-2, with 7 bases lining up with TRBD1. The germline gives CDR1 SGHAT, CDR2 FQNNGV. CDR3 size: 16 residues. The trim removed 0 bases at V and 3 bases at J, leaving 7 bases unmatched. CDR3 nucleotide sequence: TGTGCCAGCAGCTTAGATCCTACAGGGGATTACTATGGCTACACCTTC. Translating it yields CASSLDPTGDYYGYTF. The full variable domain, in which reference TRBV11-2 and TRBJ1-2 provide the parts outside the CDR3, is EAGVAQSPRYKIIEKRQSVAFWCNPISGHATLYWYQQILGQGPKLLIQFQNNGVVDDSQLPKDRFSAERLKGVDSTLKIQPAKLEDSAVYLCASSLDPTGDYYGYTFGSGTRLTVV.

This clone has just one count. The chain employs TRBV2 and TRBJ1-5; D gene uncertain. The CDR3 extends over 13 amino acids. The V and J ends lost 5 bases and 7 bases respectively, with 12 bases between them. CDR1 and CDR2 from the germline V gene are SNHLY and FYNNEI. CDR3 sequence: CASSFSNGQPQHF. CDR3 nucleotide sequence: TGTGCCAGCAGTTTTTCCAATGGGCAGCCCCAGCATTTT.

The chain joins TRBV27 to TRBJ2-1; TRBD1 might be the D (5 bases). From germline, CDR1 is MNHEY and CDR2 SMNVEV (reference sequence). This CDR3 spans 12 amino acids. The germline V and J ends were trimmed by 4 bases and 7 bases, with 8 bases remaining between them. CDR3 coding DNA: TGTGCCAGCAGTTATCCAGGGAATGAGCAGTTCTTC. Its translation: CASSYPGNEQFF.

The count of this clone is one. The CDR3 sequence is CASSVGAGPITYNEQFF. In DNA form, the CDR3 reads TGTGCCAGCAGCGTAGGAGCCGGTCCCATAACCTACAATGAGCAGTTCTTC. The V and J genes are TRBV9 and TRBJ2-1; D gene ambiguous. Germline-derived CDR1 and CDR2 are SGDLS and YYNGEE. The CDR3 sequence is 17 residues long. Deletions cut 0 bases from V and 2 bases from J, with 15 bases between.

This clone was seen a single time. The chain carries TRBV2 and TRBJ2-3; unclear D gene. The germline V and J ends were trimmed by 4 bases and 6 bases, with 8 bases remaining between them. This CDR3 spans 12 amino acids. Germline-derived CDR1 and CDR2 are SNHLY and FYNNEI. The CDR3 protein is CASSAGYDTQYF. In nucleotides, the CDR3 is TGTGCCAGCAGTGCCGGTTATGATACGCAGTATTTT.